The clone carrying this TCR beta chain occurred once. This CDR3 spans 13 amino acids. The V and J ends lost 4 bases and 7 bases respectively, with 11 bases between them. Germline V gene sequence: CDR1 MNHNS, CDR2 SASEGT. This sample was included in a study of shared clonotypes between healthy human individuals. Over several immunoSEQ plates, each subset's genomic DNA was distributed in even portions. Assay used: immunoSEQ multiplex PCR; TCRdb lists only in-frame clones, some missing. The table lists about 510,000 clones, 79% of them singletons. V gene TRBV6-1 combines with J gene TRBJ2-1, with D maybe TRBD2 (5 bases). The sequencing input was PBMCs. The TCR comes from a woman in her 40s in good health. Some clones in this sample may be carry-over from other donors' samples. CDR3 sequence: CASSGTRVNEQFF. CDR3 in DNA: TGTGCCAGCAGTGGTACTAGGGTGAATGAGCAGTTCTTC.